This T cell receptor (beta chain) appears in the sequencing data of a study of cytomegalovirus exposure and HLA in healthy donors. Study results and caveats: In an earlier analysis, productive rearrangement rates for most beta V segments clustered near 87% or 30%.

PCR amplification relied on 60 Vbeta primers (plus 13 Jbeta primers). The repertoire was sequenced with immunoSEQ multiplex PCR; TCRdb's copy has only in-frame clones and lacks some. The sample contains some 180,000 clones, roughly 80% of which appear only once. V lost 2 bases and J lost 5, with 13 bases in between. Germline CDR1 reads MNHNY; CDR2 reads SVGAGI (reference sequence). The CDR3 sequence is 16 residues long. Turning to this clone: Its target is not known.

V usage is TRBV6-6 and J usage is TRBJ1-6; a weak D match, TRBD1 (6 bases). The sequence was collected from a male donor in good health and CMV-seronegative. Specimen: PBMCs. The CDR3 DNA is TGTGCCAGCAGTTACGAAGCGCAGGGGAATAATTCACCCCTCCACTTT. This gives the protein CASSYEAQGNNSPLHF.